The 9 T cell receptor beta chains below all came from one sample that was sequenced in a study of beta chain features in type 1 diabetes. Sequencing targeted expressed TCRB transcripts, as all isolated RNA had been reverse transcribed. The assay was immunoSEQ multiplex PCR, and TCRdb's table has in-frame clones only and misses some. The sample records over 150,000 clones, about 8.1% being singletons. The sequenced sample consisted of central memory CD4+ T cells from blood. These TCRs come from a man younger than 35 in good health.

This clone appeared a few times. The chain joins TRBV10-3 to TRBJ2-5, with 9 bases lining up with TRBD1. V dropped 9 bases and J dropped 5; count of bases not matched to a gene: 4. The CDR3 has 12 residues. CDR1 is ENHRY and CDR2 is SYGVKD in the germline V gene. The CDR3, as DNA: TGTGCCATTAAGGACAGGGGTGAGACCCAGTACTTC. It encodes CAIKDRGETQYF.

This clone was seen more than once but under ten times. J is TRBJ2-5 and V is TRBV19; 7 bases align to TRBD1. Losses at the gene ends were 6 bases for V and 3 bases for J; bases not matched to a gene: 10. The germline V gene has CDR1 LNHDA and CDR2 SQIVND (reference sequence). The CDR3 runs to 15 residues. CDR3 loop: CASRRRTGWEETQYF. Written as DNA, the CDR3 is TGTGCCAGTAGACGTCGGACAGGTTGGGAAGAGACCCAGTACTTC.

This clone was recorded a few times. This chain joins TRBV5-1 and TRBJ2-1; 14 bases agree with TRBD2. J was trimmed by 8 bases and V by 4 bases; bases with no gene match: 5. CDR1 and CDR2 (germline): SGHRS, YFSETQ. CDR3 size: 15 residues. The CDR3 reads CASSMGLAGADEQFF. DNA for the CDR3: TGCGCCAGCAGCATGGGACTAGCGGGAGCCGATGAGCAGTTCTTC. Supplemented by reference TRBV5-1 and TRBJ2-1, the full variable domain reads KAGVTQTPRYLIKTRGQQVTLSCSPISGHRSVSWYQQTPGQGLQFLFEYFSETQRNKGNFPGRFSGRQFSNSRSEMNVSTLELGDSALYLCASSMGLAGADEQFFGPGTRLTVL.

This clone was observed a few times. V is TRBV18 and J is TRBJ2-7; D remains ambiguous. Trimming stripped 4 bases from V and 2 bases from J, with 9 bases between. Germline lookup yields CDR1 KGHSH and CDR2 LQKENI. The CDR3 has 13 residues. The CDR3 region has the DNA TGTGCCAGCTCACTCAGTCAGACCTACGAGCAGTACTTC. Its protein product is CASSLSQTYEQYF.

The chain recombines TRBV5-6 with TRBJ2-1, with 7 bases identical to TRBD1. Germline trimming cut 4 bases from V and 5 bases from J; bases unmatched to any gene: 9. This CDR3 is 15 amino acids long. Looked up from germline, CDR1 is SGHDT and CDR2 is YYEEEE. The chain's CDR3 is CASSLTRGWHNEQFF. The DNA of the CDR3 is TGTGCCAGCAGCCTAACCAGGGGGTGGCACAATGAGCAGTTCTTC.

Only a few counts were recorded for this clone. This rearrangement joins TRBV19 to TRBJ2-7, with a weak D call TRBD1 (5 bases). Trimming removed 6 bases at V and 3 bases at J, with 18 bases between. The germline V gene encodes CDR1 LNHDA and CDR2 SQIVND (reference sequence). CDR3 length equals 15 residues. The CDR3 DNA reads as TGTGCCAGTAGCCCCCAGACAGCGAGCCTCTACGAGCAGTACTTC. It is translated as CASSPQTASLYEQYF. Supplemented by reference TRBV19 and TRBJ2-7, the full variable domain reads DGGITQSPKYLFRKEGQNVTLSCEQNLNHDAMYWYRQDPGQGLRLIYYSQIVNDFQKGDIAEGYSVSREKKESFPLTVTSAQKNPTAFYLCASSPQTASLYEQYFGPGTRLTVT.

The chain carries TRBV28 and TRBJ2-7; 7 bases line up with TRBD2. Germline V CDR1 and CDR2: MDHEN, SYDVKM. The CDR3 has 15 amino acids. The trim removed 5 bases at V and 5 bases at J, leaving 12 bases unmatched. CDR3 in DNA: TGTGCCAGCAGTCTGGGGGGGAGGGGACGGGACGAGCAGTACTTC. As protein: CASSLGGRGRDEQYF.

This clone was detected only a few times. DNA for the CDR3: TGTGCCAGCTCACAGCCGGACAGGGCCAGCGGCTACACCTTC. Protein: CASSQPDRASGYTF. J is TRBJ1-2 and V is TRBV18; 8 bases match TRBD1. Per germline, CDR1 KGHSH and CDR2 LQKENI. The trim removed 4 bases at V and 8 bases at J, leaving 9 bases unmatched. The CDR3 consists of 14 residues.

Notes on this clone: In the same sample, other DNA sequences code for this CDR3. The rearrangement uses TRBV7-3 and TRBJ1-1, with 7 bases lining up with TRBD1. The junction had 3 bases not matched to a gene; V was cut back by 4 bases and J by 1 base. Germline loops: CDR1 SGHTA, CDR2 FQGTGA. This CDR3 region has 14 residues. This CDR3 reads CASSSQGGNTEAFF. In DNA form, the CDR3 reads TGTGCCAGCAGCTCCCAGGGGGGGAACACTGAAGCTTTCTTT. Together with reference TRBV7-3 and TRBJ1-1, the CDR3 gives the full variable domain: GAGVSQTPSNKVTEKGKYVELRCDPISGHTALYWYRQSLGQGPEFLIYFQGTGAADDSGLPNDRFFAVRPEGSVSTLKIQRTERGDSAVYLCASSSQGGNTEAFFGQGTRLTVV.